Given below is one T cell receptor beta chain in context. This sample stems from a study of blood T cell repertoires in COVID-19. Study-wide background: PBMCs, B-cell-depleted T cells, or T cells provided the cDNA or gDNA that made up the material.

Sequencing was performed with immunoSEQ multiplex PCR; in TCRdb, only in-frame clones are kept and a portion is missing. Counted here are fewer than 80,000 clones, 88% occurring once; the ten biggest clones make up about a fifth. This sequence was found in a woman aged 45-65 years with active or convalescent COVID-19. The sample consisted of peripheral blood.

CDR3 sequence (DNA): TGTGCCAGCAGTTCGTTCAGGGCCTCTGTCCAGTTCTTC. As protein: CASSSFRASVQFF. V is TRBV27 and J is TRBJ2-1; D perhaps matches TRBD1 (5 bases). The germline CDR1 and CDR2 sequences are MNHEY and SMNVEV (reference sequence). CDR3 length: 13 amino acids. V was pared by 4 bases and J by 13 bases, with 17 bases between.